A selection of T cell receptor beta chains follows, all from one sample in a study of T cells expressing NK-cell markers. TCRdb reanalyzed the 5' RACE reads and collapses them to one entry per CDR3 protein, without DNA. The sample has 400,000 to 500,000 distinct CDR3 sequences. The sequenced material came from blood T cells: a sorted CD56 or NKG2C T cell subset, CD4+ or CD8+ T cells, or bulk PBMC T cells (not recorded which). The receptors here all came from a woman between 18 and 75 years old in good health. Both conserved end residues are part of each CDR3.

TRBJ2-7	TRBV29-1	CSVEEGVYGRAVEQYF
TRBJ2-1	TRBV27	CASAAHSYNEQFF
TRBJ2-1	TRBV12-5	CASGLVASEQFF
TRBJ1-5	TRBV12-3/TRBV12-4	CASSLGGYQHF
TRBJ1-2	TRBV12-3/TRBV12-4	CASSFQASRAFNYGYTF
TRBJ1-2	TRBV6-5	CASSYAGQGANYGYTF
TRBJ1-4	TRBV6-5	CASSYGGIMFF
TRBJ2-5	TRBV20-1	CSAPPGQGGETQYF
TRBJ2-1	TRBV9	CASSVSPLAGTSNEQFF
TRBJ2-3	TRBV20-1	CSAQSRDNPNQDTQYF
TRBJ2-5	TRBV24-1	CATSDPGWGEETQYF
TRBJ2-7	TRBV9	CASSPVLAGGGSYEQYF
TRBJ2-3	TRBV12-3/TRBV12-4	CASSFARGTDTQYF
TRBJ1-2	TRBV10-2	CASSGQASSGYTF
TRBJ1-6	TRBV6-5	CASSWTGNNSPLHF
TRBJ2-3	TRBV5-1	CASSSGASTDTQYF
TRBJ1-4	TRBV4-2	CASSQPSGGGEKLFF
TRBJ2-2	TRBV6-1	CASSPLWTERIANTGELFF
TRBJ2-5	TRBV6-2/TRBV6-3	CASDRNQETQYF
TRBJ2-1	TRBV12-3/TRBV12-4	CASSSRTSAYNEQFF
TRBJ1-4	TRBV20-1	CSAAPGVGKLFF
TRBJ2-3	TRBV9	CASSAIAGDTQYF
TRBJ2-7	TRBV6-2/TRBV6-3	CASRRTVVYEQYF
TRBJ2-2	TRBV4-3	CASSQLAPGLNTGELFF
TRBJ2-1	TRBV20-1	CSAPSGQGSEQFF
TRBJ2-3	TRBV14	CASSQYGTGGADTQYF
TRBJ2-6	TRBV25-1	CASTPDWVSGANVLTF
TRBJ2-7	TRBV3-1	CAISGVGTSGSYEQYF
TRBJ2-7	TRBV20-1	CSAPSRESSYEQYF
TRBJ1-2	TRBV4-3	CASSQDLSRETYGYTF
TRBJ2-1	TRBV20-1	CSASPSLAGSRTLF